This T cell receptor beta chain was captured in a study of cytomegalovirus exposure and HLA in healthy donors. Study results and caveats: Certain indistinguishable V segments, among them TRBV6-2 and TRBV6-3, were excluded. TCR beta V segments were, for the most part, productive about 87% or about 30% of the time in an earlier analysis. TCR beta sequences numbering about 17,000 were associated with HLA alleles at 0.05 false discovery rate in a later analysis.

The CDR3 sequence is 15 residues long. Germline V gives CDR1 MNHEY, CDR2 SMNVEV (reference sequence). The germline V and J ends were trimmed by 3 bases and 4 bases, with 13 bases remaining between them. Regarding this clone: Its antigen remains unidentified.

The PCR was carried out with 60 Vbeta primers and 13 Jbeta primers. Sequencing used immunoSEQ multiplex PCR; TCRdb keeps in-frame clones, though not all of them. Of some 160,000 clones in the sample, almost 80% were seen once. The clonotype was recovered from a woman aged 25 to 39 in good health and CMV-seronegative. This sequence joins TRBV27 and TRBJ2-1; D gene ambiguous. Sequences were obtained from PBMCs. The CDR3 DNA reads as TGTGCCAGCAGTTTCCTTCCCTCAGTATACAATGAGCAGTTCTTC. This translates into CASSFLPSVYNEQFF.